This is a list of T cell receptor beta chains from one sample in a study of blood T cell repertoires in COVID-19. Method: immunoSEQ multiplex PCR; TCRdb's copy keeps in-frame clones and lacks some. The sample lists some 68,000 clones, 89% occurring once. Sample: peripheral blood. These receptors all come from a man aged 50-60 years with active COVID-19. Each CDR3 is given with its conserved first and last residue. A D gene is named only where the DNA matches it firmly. Not every row has a clone size; where given, it reads once, few, many or a size class.

J gene: TRBJ1-2
D gene: TRBD1
clone size: -
V gene: TRBV2
CDR3 DNA: TGTGCCAGCATGCCCGGACAGGGGGACTATGGCTACACCTTC
CDR3 protein: CASMPGQGDYGYTF

J gene: TRBJ2-2
D gene: -
clone size: -
V gene: TRBV3-1/TRBV3-2
CDR3 DNA: TGTGCCAGCAGCCCGACAGTAAACACCGGGGAGCTGTTTTTT
CDR3 protein: CASSPTVNTGELFF

J gene: TRBJ2-5
D gene: -
clone size: once
V gene: TRBV6-2/TRBV6-3
CDR3 DNA: TGTGCCAGCAGTCGTCGGGGACAAGAGACCCAGTACTTC
CDR3 protein: CASSRRGQETQYF

J gene: TRBJ1-5
D gene: -
clone size: -
V gene: TRBV10-3
CDR3 DNA: TGTGCCATCAGCGGGACAAATAGCAATCAGCCCCAGCATTTT
CDR3 protein: CAISGTNSNQPQHF

J gene: TRBJ1-2
D gene: TRBD1
clone size: -
V gene: TRBV6-5
CDR3 DNA: TGTGCCAGCAGTTACCTATCCGGGACAGATCACTATGGCTACACCTTC
CDR3 protein: CASSYLSGTDHYGYTF

J gene: TRBJ1-2
D gene: -
clone size: -
V gene: TRBV19
CDR3 DNA: TGTGCCAGTAGTATAGTTTTGGACAGCTCTAACTATGGCTACACCTTC
CDR3 protein: CASSIVLDSSNYGYTF

J gene: TRBJ2-7
D gene: TRBD1
clone size: few
V gene: TRBV11-2
CDR3 DNA: TGTGCCAGCAGCTTACAGACAGGGGTCGAGCAGTACTTC
CDR3 protein: CASSLQTGVEQYF

J gene: TRBJ2-2
D gene: -
clone size: few
V gene: TRBV11-2
CDR3 DNA: TGTGCCAGCAGCTACGGGGCGAACACCGGGGAGCTGTTTTTT
CDR3 protein: CASSYGANTGELFF

J gene: TRBJ2-3
D gene: -
clone size: -
V gene: TRBV12-3/TRBV12-4
CDR3 DNA: TGTGCCAGCAGTCCACCCGGGAATACGCAGTATTTT
CDR3 protein: CASSPPGNTQYF

J gene: TRBJ1-2
D gene: TRBD1
clone size: -
V gene: TRBV5-6
CDR3 DNA: TGTGCCAGCAGCTTGGACAGGGGGCCTGGCTACACCTTC
CDR3 protein: CASSLDRGPGYTF

J gene: TRBJ1-4
D gene: TRBD1
clone size: -
V gene: TRBV7-2
CDR3 DNA: TGTGCCAGCAGCTCCCCCCGACAGGGTCCCAACGAAAAACTGTTTTTT
CDR3 protein: CASSSPRQGPNEKLFF

J gene: TRBJ2-1
D gene: TRBD1
clone size: few
V gene: TRBV19
CDR3 DNA: TGTGCCAGTAGTATAGATCTGACAGGGGGCCCCTACAATGAGCAGTTCTTC
CDR3 protein: CASSIDLTGGPYNEQFF

J gene: TRBJ2-7
D gene: -
clone size: -
V gene: TRBV12-5
CDR3 DNA: TGTGCTAGTGGTTTGGTATTGAGGGCACGACCCTACGAGCAGTACTTC
CDR3 protein: CASGLVLRARPYEQYF

J gene: TRBJ2-7
D gene: TRBD2
clone size: once
V gene: TRBV4-1
CDR3 DNA: TGCGCCAGCAGCTTTGGGACTAGCGGGGGTTACGAGCAGTACTTC
CDR3 protein: CASSFGTSGGYEQYF

J gene: TRBJ1-2
D gene: -
clone size: -
V gene: TRBV5-6
CDR3 DNA: TGTGCCAGCAGTTCAAAAAGGACAGTCCGTGGGGGCTACACCTTC
CDR3 protein: CASSSKRTVRGGYTF

J gene: TRBJ2-3
D gene: -
clone size: -
V gene: TRBV4-1
CDR3 DNA: TGCGCCAGCAGCCGACCTCTAGGGGATCCAGATACGCAGTATTTT
CDR3 protein: CASSRPLGDPDTQYF

J gene: TRBJ2-1
D gene: TRBD2
clone size: -
V gene: TRBV18
CDR3 DNA: TGTGCCAGCTCACCACTAGCGGGGGAAGAGCAGTTCTTC
CDR3 protein: CASSPLAGEEQFF

J gene: TRBJ2-1
D gene: TRBD1
clone size: -
V gene: TRBV7-2
CDR3 DNA: TGTGCCAGCAGCTCGGGACAGGGGGTTTACAATGAGCAGTTCTTC
CDR3 protein: CASSSGQGVYNEQFF

J gene: TRBJ2-5
D gene: TRBD2
clone size: -
V gene: TRBV2
CDR3 DNA: TGTGCCAGCAGTGAAATTCTAGCGGGACAAGAGACCCAGTACTTC
CDR3 protein: CASSEILAGQETQYF

J gene: TRBJ2-4
D gene: -
clone size: once
V gene: TRBV5-6
CDR3 DNA: TGTGCCAGCAGCTTCGGAGGACTTCAAAACATTCAGTACTTC
CDR3 protein: CASSFGGLQNIQYF

J gene: TRBJ1-3
D gene: -
clone size: once
V gene: TRBV19
CDR3 DNA: TGTGCCAGTAGTATCCGCACACTTCTTCAGGGTTCTGGAAACACCATATATTTT
CDR3 protein: CASSIRTLLQGSGNTIYF

J gene: TRBJ2-2
D gene: -
clone size: -
V gene: TRBV7-2
CDR3 DNA: TGTGCCAGCAGCTTGGGCTCGGGGAGATCCACCGGGGAGCTGTTTTTT
CDR3 protein: CASSLGSGRSTGELFF

J gene: TRBJ2-1
D gene: TRBD2
clone size: -
V gene: TRBV4-1
CDR3 DNA: TGCGCCAGCAGCCAGGTGCTAGCGGGGGGTCGCAATGAGCAGTTCTTC
CDR3 protein: CASSQVLAGGRNEQFF

J gene: TRBJ1-1
D gene: TRBD1
clone size: -
V gene: TRBV7-9
CDR3 DNA: TGTGCCAGCAGCTTAAGGATGGGGACAGGTCCTGAAGCTTTCTTT
CDR3 protein: CASSLRMGTGPEAFF

J gene: TRBJ2-7
D gene: TRBD1
clone size: -
V gene: TRBV4-1
CDR3 DNA: TGCGCCAGCAGCCCCAGACAGGGGGCGGGATACGAGCAGTACTTC
CDR3 protein: CASSPRQGAGYEQYF

J gene: TRBJ2-5
D gene: TRBD2
clone size: -
V gene: TRBV7-8
CDR3 DNA: TGTGCCAGCAGCCCCCCCACTAGCGGGGGGGCCTGGGAGACCCAGTACTTC
CDR3 protein: CASSPPTSGGAWETQYF

J gene: TRBJ1-5
D gene: -
clone size: few
V gene: TRBV5-1
CDR3 DNA: TGCGCCAGCAGCGAAGGGGGGGTACAGCCCCAGCATTTT
CDR3 protein: CASSEGGVQPQHF